A single T cell receptor beta chain is shown here with its context. Its binding antigen is unknown. No much larger clone is present one base from it, and per-base qualities are unavailable. Measured from the cysteine to the phenylalanine, the CDR3 is 15 residues long. Only the CDR3 part of the read is kept: 45 bases, read in frame from the first base. V is pruned by 1 base and J by 1 base, leaving 3 bases of the junction without a gene match. CDR1 LNHDA and CDR2 SQIVND are derived from the germline V gene (reference sequence). This entry comes from a study of blood T cell repertoires in COVID-19 (TCRdb year 2020). Broadly, across the study: Samples from collaborators originated in the United States, Italy and Spain and spanned both the acute and convalescent phases of COVID-19. Subjects who had been exposed to COVID-19, were actively infected with it, or had recovered from it provided the deeply sampled blood TCRbeta repertoires that made up the dataset. Where available, HLA class I and class II types were obtained from metadata supplied by the sample provider rather than from assay-based typing. The samples were drawn from two sources: the first 160 participants of the ongoing ImmuneRACE study, and 1,254 subjects contributed by 6 global collaborators. Nearly every sample came with metadata listing a de-identified subject ID, COVID-19 status, age in years and sex. A freely available public database, intended as a resource for researchers studying the immune response to SARS-CoV-2, is where the repertoires were released. The prospective study material was composed of cDNA or gDNA derived from T cells, B-cell-depleted T cells, or PBMCs. Summary of the overall study and its limitations: How much clinical and demographic metadata was included differed by source and by participant, and the metadata was provided uncurated.

Each collaborating institution followed its own protocols to collect whole blood in K2EDTA tubes. Collaborator samples were shipped for TCRbeta analysis as frozen whole blood, isolated PBMCs, or DNA extracted from either sample type. TCRbeta CDR3 regions were amplified from genomic DNA by means of the immunoSEQ Assay, a bias-controlled multiplex PCR. The paper's processing steps were these. The number of nucleated cells in each sample was estimated from the amplification of reference gene primers within the assay. To quantify the absolute abundance of each unique TCRbeta CDR3 rearrangement, sequence reads were collapsed and filtered. Productive Simpson clonality was computed per sample as the square root of Simpson's diversity index over productive rearrangements. Held by TCRdb, this immuneACCESS table contains in-frame sequences only and omits some clones. Under half of the omission traces to an unresolved V gene where checked; the cause of the rest is unknown. From that table come the V and J calls and clone size; the DNA was used to work out D and trimming. For this sample there are approximately 71,000 clones; about three quarters appear just once. The ten biggest clones cover approximately 23% of the sample.

In this chain, TRBV19 is recombined with TRBJ2-7; a stretch of 8 junction bases matches TRBD1. This TCR derives from a human donor in a cohort sampled during active COVID-19. The sequenced sample consisted of peripheral blood. The DNA sequence is given as TGTGCCAGTAGTATAGGACAGGGGACTTCCTACGAGCAGTACTTC. Its translation is CASSIGQGTSYEQYF. Outside the CDR3, residues come from the reference TRBV19 and TRBJ2-7 proteins, so the full variable domain is: DGGITQSPKYLFRKEGQNVTLSCEQNLNHDAMYWYRQDPGQGLRLIYYSQIVNDFQKGDIAEGYSVSREKKESFPLTVTSAQKNPTAFYLCASSIGQGTSYEQYFGPGTRLTVT.